Listed here are 22 T cell receptor beta chains from one sample, sequenced in a study of shared clonotypes between healthy human individuals. Generated by immunoSEQ multiplex PCR, the TCRdb table keeps only in-frame clones and is missing some. This sample yields about 690,000 clones, of which 80% to 95% are seen a single time; about a third belongs to the top ten. Sequencing input: memory CD8+ T cells from PBMCs. The subset here: CD45RO+ cells pooled with CCR7-negative TemRA cells. Receptor source: a man younger than 30 in good health. Some clones in this sample may be carry-over from other donors' samples.

The V call is TRBV9, the J call TRBJ2-6; D call uncertain. The length of the CDR3 is 18 residues. CDR1 and CDR2 (germline): SGDLS, YYNGEE. Trimming pared 0 bases from V and 0 bases from J, leaving 13 bases between. In nucleotides, the CDR3 is TGTGCCAGCAGCGTAGTTGCTGGGCGGACCTCTGGGGCCAACGTCCTGACTTTC. This gives the protein CASSVVAGRTSGANVLTF. Looking up the rest from reference TRBV9 and TRBJ2-6 gives the full variable domain: DSGVTQTPKHLITATGQRVTLRCSPRSGDLSVYWYQQSLDQGLQFLIQYYNGEERAKGNILERFSAQQFPDLHSELNLSSLELGDSALYFCASSVVAGRTSGANVLTFGAGSRLTVL.

The V and J genes are TRBV5-4 and TRBJ2-5, with a possible D match to TRBD1 (5 bases). V gave up 4 bases and J gave up 1 base, with 20 bases separating them. CDR3 length equals 17 residues. Germline V gene data show CDR1 as SGHNT and CDR2 as YYREEE (reference sequence). The CDR3 DNA reads TGTGCCAGCAGCACGACAGCAGCTCCCCTACCCCAAGAGACCCAGTACTTC. It encodes CASSTTAAPLPQETQYF.

This chain joins TRBV19 and TRBJ1-2; D uncertain. Germline V CDR1 and CDR2: LNHDA, SQIVND (reference sequence). This CDR3 region has 14 residues. V was shortened by 5 bases and J by 0 bases, with 10 bases between the two germline ends. The CDR3 DNA follows: TGTGCCAGTAGTCAGATGGCAGCTAACTATGGCTACACCTTC. It encodes CASSQMAANYGYTF. Full variable domain (outside the CDR3, taken from reference TRBV19 and TRBJ1-2): DGGITQSPKYLFRKEGQNVTLSCEQNLNHDAMYWYRQDPGQGLRLIYYSQIVNDFQKGDIAEGYSVSREKKESFPLTVTSAQKNPTAFYLCASSQMAANYGYTFGSGTRLTVV.

This sequence joins TRBV11-2 and TRBJ2-7; 10 bases fit TRBD1. CDR3 length equals 14 residues. The V gene end was trimmed by 1 base and the J gene end by 4 bases; junction bases not matched to a gene: 1. Per germline, CDR1 SGHAT and CDR2 FQNNGV. The CDR3 nucleotides read TGTGCCAGCAGCTTAGGGGGACAGGGGTACGAGCAGTACTTC. This encodes CASSLGGQGYEQYF.

This clone was counted a few times. The genes are TRBV20-1 and TRBJ1-5; no clear D gene. CDR1 and CDR2 from the germline V gene are DFQATT and SNEGSKA (reference sequence). V dropped 5 bases and J dropped 3 bases, with 5 bases sitting between them. This CDR3 has 11 residues. The CDR3 DNA is TGCAGTGCTGCGGACAATCAGCCCCAGCATTTT. Its translation: CSAADNQPQHF.

V and J are TRBV27 and TRBJ2-2; 9 bases agree with TRBD2. The CDR3 loop spans 16 amino acids. V lost 0 bases, J lost 5 bases, and 4 bases stayed unmatched. Germline CDR1 is MNHEY and CDR2 is SMNVEV (reference sequence). The CDR3 nucleotides are TGTGCCAGCAGTTTATCTAGCGGGAGCCGGACCGGGGAGCTGTTTTTT. It translates to CASSLSSGSRTGELFF.

The rearrangement uses TRBV7-3 and TRBJ2-1; TRBD2 agrees at 12 bases. Germline lookup yields CDR1 SGHTA and CDR2 FQGTGA. The CDR3 sequence is 15 residues long. V lost 2 bases to trimming and J lost 10 bases; unmatched junction nucleotides: 6. The CDR3 DNA reads as TGTGCCAGCAGCTTACTAGCGGGAGGGATACCGGAGCAGTTCTTC. It codes for CASSLLAGGIPEQFF.

The chain joins TRBV11-2 to TRBJ2-3; TRBD2 agrees at 9 bases. The CDR3 length is 16 residues. V lost 1 base, J lost 3 bases, and 5 bases stayed unmatched. Germline V lookup: CDR1 SGHAT, CDR2 FQNNGV. The CDR3 bases are TGTGCCAGCAGCTTAGCGGTTAGCGGGAGAACAGATACGCAGTATTTT. It specifies CASSLAVSGRTDTQYF.

V usage is TRBV7-8 and J usage is TRBJ2-2; 7 positions agree with TRBD2. CDR1 and CDR2 from the germline V gene are SGHVS and FQNEAQ. The CDR3 covers 17 residues. With 4 bases clipped from V and 0 bases from J, the junction kept 8 bases outside the gene matches. In nucleotides, the CDR3 is TGTGCCAGCAGCTCTCGGGCAGCGGGATCGAACACCGGGGAGCTGTTTTTT. It encodes CASSSRAAGSNTGELFF.

The chain uses TRBV7-3 and TRBJ2-3; D remains unclear. Per the germline V gene, CDR1 is SGHTA and CDR2 is FQGTGA. The CDR3 spans 14 residues. V gave up 5 bases and J gave up 1 base, with 10 bases separating them. The CDR3 DNA is TGTGCCAGCAGCCCCTACGTTGGCACAGATACGCAGTATTTT. As protein: CASSPYVGTDTQYF.

This clone was recorded only once. The genes are TRBV4-1 and TRBJ2-1, with D possibly called TRBD1 or TRBD2 (5 bases each). V lost 3 bases, J lost 6 bases, and 15 bases lay in between. CDR1 and CDR2 from the germline V gene are MGHRA and YSYEKL. The CDR3 extends over 15 amino acids. The CDR3 loop reads CASSQTARGINEQFF. The CDR3 DNA reads as TGCGCCAGCAGCCAGACCGCGAGGGGTATCAATGAGCAGTTCTTC.

The rearrangement joins TRBV11-2 to TRBJ2-1; D call uncertain. Germline CDR1 reads SGHAT; CDR2 reads FQNNGV. Trimming took 2 bases from V and 8 from J, leaving 7 bases between them. This CDR3 contains 12 residues. This chain's CDR3 is CASSLLFHEQFF. CDR3 nucleotides: TGTGCCAGCAGCTTATTGTTTCATGAGCAGTTCTTC.

The J gene is TRBJ2-6, the V gene TRBV7-6; D gene uncertain. The CDR3 extends over 14 amino acids. V was cut by 1 base and J by 2 bases, with 3 bases left in between. Germline CDR1 is SGHVS and CDR2 is FNYEAQ. CDR3 in amino acids: CASSLETGANVLTF. In DNA form, the CDR3 reads TGTGCCAGCAGCTTAGAGACTGGGGCCAACGTCCTGACTTTC.

This rearrangement joins TRBV27 to TRBJ2-7, with a tentative D call TRBD1 (5 bases). There are 15 residues in the CDR3. V was pared by 2 bases and J by 5 bases, with 16 bases between. From germline, CDR1 is MNHEY and CDR2 SMNVEV (reference sequence). CDR3 coding DNA: TGTGCCAGCAGTTTAAGGCAGGGTGCAGTCCACGAGCAGTACTTC. It specifies CASSLRQGAVHEQYF.

This clone was observed many times. CDR3 DNA sequence: TGTGCCAGCAGTCCCGGGACAGGGACCACAGATACGCAGTATTTT. This sequence encodes CASSPGTGTTDTQYF. V and J are TRBV7-6 and TRBJ2-3, with 9 nucleotides matching TRBD1. The germline CDR1 and CDR2 sequences are SGHVS and FNYEAQ. The J segment lost 2 bases and the V segment lost 6 bases, leaving 6 bases of the junction unmatched. The length of the CDR3 is 15 residues.

The chain uses TRBV6-6 and TRBJ2-2, with TRBD1 matching 7 bases. The V and J ends lost 4 bases and 9 bases, in that order; junction bases with no gene match: 11. This CDR3 has 15 amino acids. From germline, CDR1 is MNHNY and CDR2 SVGAGI (reference sequence). CDR3 nucleotide sequence: TGTGCCAGCAGTTTTTCGGGACAGCCAGCGTGGGAGCTGTTTTTT. Encoded protein: CASSFSGQPAWELFF.

The V gene is TRBV11-2, the J gene TRBJ2-5; TRBD2 agrees at 7 bases. Trimming took 6 bases from V and 5 from J; bases not matched to a gene: 12. The germline V gene has CDR1 SGHAT and CDR2 FQNNGV. The CDR3 covers 15 residues. The CDR3 nucleotides are TGTGCCAGCAGAAATCGTCAGGGAGGGAAGGAGACCCAGTACTTC. Protein: CASRNRQGGKETQYF.

The rearrangement uses TRBV7-9 and TRBJ1-1; D not resolved. The length of the CDR3 is 16 residues. Trimming pared 5 bases from V and 0 bases from J, leaving 16 bases between. The germline gives CDR1 SEHNR, CDR2 FQNEAQ (reference sequence). CDR3 protein: CASSPRSRLMNTEAFF. The CDR3 nucleotides read TGTGCCAGCAGCCCCCGTAGCAGGCTTATGAACACTGAAGCTTTCTTT.

CDR3 residues: CATSRDRADPHGYTF. In nucleotides, the CDR3 is TGTGCCACCAGCAGAGATCGGGCAGATCCGCATGGCTACACCTTC. This chain links TRBV15 with TRBJ1-2; D not certain. The germline V and J ends were trimmed by 0 bases and 6 bases, with 14 bases remaining between them. From germline, CDR1 is LNHNV and CDR2 YYDKDF (reference sequence). This CDR3 comprises 15 residues.

The chain links TRBV27 to TRBJ2-1; 9 bases map to TRBD2. The CDR3 loop spans 15 amino acids. V was clipped by 5 bases and J by 4 bases; unmatched bases: 6. The germline gives CDR1 MNHEY, CDR2 SMNVEV (reference sequence). The CDR3 sequence is CASSPLAGEYNEQFF. The CDR3 DNA is TGTGCCAGCAGTCCGTTAGCGGGAGAGTACAATGAGCAGTTCTTC.

V and J are TRBV7-9 and TRBJ2-7; TRBD2 aligns across 9 bases. V was clipped by 3 bases and J by 6 bases; unmatched bases: 9. The CDR3 runs 15 residues. Germline lookup yields CDR1 SEHNR and CDR2 FQNEAQ (reference sequence). The CDR3 protein is CASSFGEAAGGEQYF. CDR3 coding DNA: TGTGCCAGCAGCTTTGGGGAGGCAGCGGGAGGCGAGCAGTACTTC.

The chain employs TRBV6-5 and TRBJ1-3; the D is unclear. The CDR3 length is 13 residues. Germline V gene lookup returns CDR1 MNHEY and CDR2 SVGAGI. Trimming took 2 bases from V and 4 from J, leaving 6 bases between them. This CDR3 reads CASSYREGNTIYF. DNA of the CDR3: TGTGCCAGCAGTTACAGGGAAGGAAACACCATATATTTT.